This TCR delta chain was observed in a study of DNA immune sequencing with unique molecular identifiers (TCRdb year 2020). Regarding the study in general: gammadelta T cells were enriched from buffy coats using immunomagnetic cell separation, and their genomic DNA was sequenced. Fluorescence-activated cell sorting was used to enrich gammadelta T cells from the PBMC of 10 healthy individuals. To compare enriched with non-enriched material, 85 to 100 ng of enriched gammadelta T-cell DNA and around 1 ug of non-enriched PBMC DNA were sequenced. An ultrasensitive DNA-based TRD repertoire sequencing method using PCR-introduced unique molecular identifiers was developed and validated in the study. The method was checked using synthetic reference molecules and blood samples from healthy people. Healthy individuals were used as donors, and sorted peripheral blood gammadelta T cells were profiled from roughly ten of these donors.

About this clone itself: The antigen it binds to is not known. Given a much more abundant clone one base away, this may be a read error. Distinct nucleotide sequences in the sample also encode this CDR3.

The germline V gene specifies GEAIGNYY as CDR1 and EKD as CDR2. Measured from the cysteine to the phenylalanine, the CDR3 is 18 residues long. The only DNA kept is the CDR3, 54 bases in frame from the first base. The paper's findings and limits, for the study overall: Among clonotypes in healthy donors, TRDV2 paired with TRDJ1 was identified as the most common TRD rearrangement. Novel TRD sequences not targeted by the primers cannot be detected by the primer-based approach. Healthy donors differed in TRD repertoire diversity, and several donors were highly oligoclonal, meaning the top 5 clonotypes made up more than half of productive molecules.

The method was multiplex PCR. A 32-plex assay, with primers for all 8 TRDV and 4 TRDJ genes spanning the CDR3, was used to amplify the genomic DNA. A 12-nucleotide UMI was introduced during 2 to 4 barcoding PCR cycles, after which a second PCR was performed with Illumina adapter primers. AMPure XP beads were used to purify the libraries, and library quality was checked on a Fragment Analyzer using the HS NGS Fragment kit. The sequencing was run with an Illumina MiniSeq mid-output kit, including 20% PhiX, and 150 cycles of paired-end reads. The original pipeline was this. MIGEC version 1.2.9 was used to process reads, grouping reads by UMI and building error-corrected consensus sequences. Modified VDJtools version 1.2.1 scripts and the tcR R package were used for post-processing. Clone calls in TCRdb were regenerated from the public reads with CATT, after which identical DNA sequences shared one row. The V and J calls here are based on TCRdb, not the publication. The sample table shows several hundred delta-chain clones, and approximately 34% are seen once. Together, the top ten hold about three quarters of the sample.

The chain is encoded by TRDV2 joined to TRDJ1, with 10 middle bases fitting TRDD3. Sample: gamma-delta T cells from PBMCs. The TCR sequence derives from a human donor in good health. The CDR3 here reads CACSGLSTGGSRTDKLIF. The sequenced DNA: TGTGCCTGTAGTGGGCTCAGTACTGGGGGATCTCGCACCGATAAACTTATCTTT.